This entry is about one T cell receptor beta chain. Expressed TCRB transcripts were sequenced because the entire RNA isolate underwent reverse transcription. Profiling relied on immunoSEQ multiplex PCR, and the TCRdb table lists in-frame clones only, not all of them. Of some 410,000 clones listed, around 13% are singletons. These data belong to a study of beta chain features in type 1 diabetes. The V segment lost 6 bases and the J segment 5 bases; nucleotides outside the gene matches: 6. Germline V lookup: CDR1 SEHNR, CDR2 FQNEAQ (reference sequence). This CDR3 spans 14 amino acids. This sequence was found in a man younger than 45 in good health. The sequencing input was naive CD4+ T cells from blood. The chain carries TRBV7-9 and TRBJ2-5, with 10 bases that match TRBD2. CDR3 in DNA: TGTGCCAGCAGTTCTAGCGGGAGTGGGGAGACCCAGTACTTC. This codes for CASSSSGSGETQYF. Full variable domain (missing parts from reference TRBV7-9 and TRBJ2-5): DTGVSQNPRHKITKRGQNVTFRCDPISEHNRLYWYRQTLGQGPEFLTYFQNEAQLEKSRLLSDRFSAERPKGSFSTLEIQRTEQGDSAMYLCASSSSGSGETQYFGPGTRLLVL.